This T cell receptor beta chain appears in the sequencing data of a study of blood T cell repertoires in COVID-19. Sequencing was performed with immunoSEQ multiplex PCR; in TCRdb, only in-frame clones are kept and a portion is missing. The table records over 200,000 clones, about 87% of them present only once. The CDR3 extends over 15 amino acids. V trimming: 2 bases; J trimming: 8 bases; junction bases outside the gene matches: 5. CDR1 is ENHRY and CDR2 is SYGVKD in the germline V gene. The sequenced sample consisted of PBMCs or T cells enriched from blood (not recorded which). The sequence was collected from a woman aged 40 to 50 with acute COVID-19. The chain recombines TRBV10-3 with TRBJ1-6, with 8 bases fitting TRBD1. In nucleotides, the CDR3 is TGTGCCATCAGTGAGCCCGGACAGGGAGATTCACCCCTCCACTTT. This gives the protein CAISEPGQGDSPLHF.